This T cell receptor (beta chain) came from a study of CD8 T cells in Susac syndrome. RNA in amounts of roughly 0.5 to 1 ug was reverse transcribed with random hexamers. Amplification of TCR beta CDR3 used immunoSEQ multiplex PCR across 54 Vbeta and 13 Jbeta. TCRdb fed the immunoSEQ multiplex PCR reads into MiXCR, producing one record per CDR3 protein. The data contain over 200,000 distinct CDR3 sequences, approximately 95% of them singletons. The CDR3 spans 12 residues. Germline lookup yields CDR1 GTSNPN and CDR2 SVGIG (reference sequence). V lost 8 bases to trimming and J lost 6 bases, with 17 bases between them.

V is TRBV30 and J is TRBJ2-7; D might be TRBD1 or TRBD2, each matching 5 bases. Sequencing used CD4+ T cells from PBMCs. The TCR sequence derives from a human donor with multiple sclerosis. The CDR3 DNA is TGTGCCCTGACGGGGACCTTGGTCGAGCAGTACTTC. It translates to CALTGTLVEQYF.